The text below deals with one TCR beta chain. The data stem from a study of blood T cell repertoires in COVID-19. Turning to the study itself: The United States, Italy and Spain supplied acute and convalescent COVID-19 samples.

Per the original data handling: From reference gene primer amplification, estimates of nucleated cell counts were derived. Using immunoSEQ multiplex PCR, the repertoire was profiled, and TCRdb retains in-frame clones only, with some absent. V and J calls and clone size are those listed in that table; D and trimming were worked out from the DNA. The data contain some 200,000 clones, approximately 80% of them singletons. The CDR3 is 13 residues long. The germline gives CDR1 SGHNT, CDR2 YENEEA. After removal of 5 bases from V and 11 bases from J, the junction contained 10 bases not matched to a gene. The sequenced sample was peripheral blood. The chain joins TRBV11-3 to TRBJ2-3; 7 bases fit TRBD2. This TCR came from a woman in her fifties or sixties who had recovered from COVID-19. The CDR3 coding sequence is TGTGCCAGCAGCCGGGCAGGAGGGGAGGGGCAGTATTTT. Translated, it gives CASSRAGGEGQYF. The variable domain in full, with the rest retrieved from reference TRBV11-3 and TRBJ2-3, is EAGVVQSPRYKIIEKKQPVAFWCNPISGHNTLYWYLQNLGQGPELLIRYENEEAVDDSQLPKDRFSAERLKGVDSTLKIQPAELGDSAVYLCASSRAGGEGQYFGPGTRLTVL.